One sample yielded the 11 T cell receptor beta chains listed below, sequenced in a study of blood T cell repertoires in COVID-19. The assay was immunoSEQ multiplex PCR, and TCRdb's table has in-frame clones only and misses some. The sample lists 30,000 to 35,000 clones, about four fifths occurring once. Sequenced input: peripheral blood. These receptors came from a man older than 75 with active or convalescent COVID-19.

V is TRBV6-6 and J is TRBJ1-5; possible D gene TRBD1, 6 bases. Germline loops: CDR1 MNHNY, CDR2 SVGAGI (reference sequence). The CDR3 runs 14 residues. V dropped 7 bases and J dropped 9 bases, with 19 bases sitting between them. CDR3 sequence reads: CASTKETGPGPQHF. DNA for the CDR3: TGTGCCAGCACCAAAGAAACAGGGCCAGGGCCCCAGCATTTT.

This clone was picked up a small number of times. This chain uses TRBV3-1 (or the pseudogene TRBV3-2) with TRBJ1-1, with D possibly matching TRBD1 (6 bases). Trimming took off 3 bases at V and 3 bases at J, with 11 bases between the two ends. Per germline, CDR1 LGHDT and CDR2 YNNKEL (reference sequence). The CDR3 runs to 14 residues. CDR3 in amino acids: CASSQAGADTEAFF. CDR3 nucleotide sequence: TGTGCCAGCAGCCAGGCGGGGGCTGACACTGAAGCTTTCTTT.

The chain has TRBV10-1 and TRBJ1-4; D might be TRBD1 (5 bases). V gave up 7 bases and J gave up 6 bases, with 18 bases separating them. The CDR3 extends over 15 amino acids. CDR1 is WNHNN, CDR2 SYGVQD, per germline (reference sequence). The CDR3 protein is CASIQIRVYYEKLFF. Written as DNA, the CDR3 is TGCGCCAGCATCCAGATCAGGGTATATTATGAAAAACTGTTTTTT.

The chain carries TRBV28 and TRBJ2-5, with D tentatively TRBD2 (6 bases). The germline CDR1 and CDR2 sequences are MDHEN and SYDVKM. V was pared by 1 base and J by 5 bases, with 8 bases between. The CDR3 totals 13 residues. CDR3 nucleotides: TGTGCCAGCAGTTTATTTGGGGGGGAGACCCAGTACTTC. Translating gives CASSLFGGETQYF.

The gene calls are TRBV6-5 and TRBJ2-1; 12 bases align to TRBD2. Germline trimming cut 11 bases from V and 2 bases from J; bases unmatched to any gene: 4. The CDR3 is made up of 14 amino acids. Germline V gene data show CDR1 as MNHEY and CDR2 as SVGAGI. The CDR3 sequence is CACRTSGTYNEQFF. CDR3 sequence (DNA): TGTGCCTGTCGGACTAGCGGGACCTACAATGAGCAGTTCTTC.

A single count supports this clone. The chain is built from TRBV19 and TRBJ2-1, with 12 bases matching TRBD2. J lost 8 bases, V lost 5 bases, and 4 bases had no gene match. CDR3 length: 14 residues. From germline, CDR1 is LNHDA and CDR2 SQIVND (reference sequence). CDR3 coding DNA: TGTGCCAGTAGTCGGACTAGCGGGAACTATGAGCAGTTCTTC. Encoded protein: CASSRTSGNYEQFF.

In this sample, this clone turned up once. The rearrangement uses TRBV6-5 and TRBJ1-1; TRBD1 agrees at 8 bases. The length of the CDR3 is 15 residues. The trim removed 7 bases at V and 0 bases at J, leaving 7 bases unmatched. Looked up from germline, CDR1 is MNHEY and CDR2 is SVGAGI. DNA for the CDR3: TGTGCCAGCACCCGGACAGGGACCATGAACACTGAAGCTTTCTTT. Protein product: CASTRTGTMNTEAFF.

CDR3 nucleotide sequence: TGTGCCAGCAGTTTATCGACTAGTCGCGATACGCAGTATTTT. Its translation is CASSLSTSRDTQYF. The chain is built from TRBV28 and TRBJ2-3, with D perhaps matching TRBD2 (6 bases). V lost 1 base and J lost 6, with 11 bases in between. This CDR3 spans 14 amino acids. Germline V lookup: CDR1 MDHEN, CDR2 SYDVKM.

The genes are TRBV7-9 and TRBJ1-1; D remains unclear. Trimming removed 5 bases from V and 0 bases from J, with 10 bases in between. The CDR3 loop spans 14 amino acids. The germline gives CDR1 SEHNR, CDR2 FQNEAQ (reference sequence). In nucleotides, the CDR3 is TGTGCCAGCAGCCCAATAGCCATGAACACTGAAGCTTTCTTT. Protein sequence: CASSPIAMNTEAFF.

V and J are TRBV19 and TRBJ1-1; possible D gene TRBD1, 5 bases. Germline-derived CDR1 and CDR2 are LNHDA and SQIVND (reference sequence). V was shortened by 4 bases and J by 1 base, with 7 bases between the two germline ends. The CDR3 is made up of 13 amino acids. CDR3 in amino acids: CASSTGPNTEAFF. Written as DNA, the CDR3 is TGTGCCAGTAGTACAGGGCCGAACACTGAAGCTTTCTTT.

The chain combines TRBV6-7 with TRBJ2-2, with D possibly being TRBD2 (6 bases). TRBV6-7 is marked as an open reading frame, function uncertain. V was shortened by 3 bases and J by 10 bases, with 12 bases between the two germline ends. CDR3 length: 13 amino acids. CDR3 in amino acids: CASSYHMREELFF. The CDR3 DNA reads TGTGCCAGCAGTTATCACATGCGGGAGGAGCTGTTTTTT.